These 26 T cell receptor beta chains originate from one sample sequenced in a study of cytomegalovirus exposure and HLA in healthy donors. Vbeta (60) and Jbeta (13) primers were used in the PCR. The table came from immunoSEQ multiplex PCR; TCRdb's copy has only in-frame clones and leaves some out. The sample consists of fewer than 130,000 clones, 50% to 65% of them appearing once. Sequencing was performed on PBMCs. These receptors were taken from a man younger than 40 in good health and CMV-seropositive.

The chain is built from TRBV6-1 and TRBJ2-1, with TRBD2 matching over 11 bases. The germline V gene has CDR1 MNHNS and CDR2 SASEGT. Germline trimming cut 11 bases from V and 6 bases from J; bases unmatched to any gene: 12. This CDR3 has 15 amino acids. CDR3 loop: CAHTFSGGAGNEQFF. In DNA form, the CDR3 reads TGTGCCCACACTTTTAGCGGGGGGGCGGGCAATGAGCAGTTCTTC.

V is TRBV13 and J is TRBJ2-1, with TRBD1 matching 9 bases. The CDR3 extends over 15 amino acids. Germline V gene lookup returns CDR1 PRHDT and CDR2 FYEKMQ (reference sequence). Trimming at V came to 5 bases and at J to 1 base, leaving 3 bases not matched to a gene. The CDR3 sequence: CASSPDRGSYNEQFF. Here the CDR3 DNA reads TGTGCCAGCAGCCCTGACAGGGGGTCCTACAATGAGCAGTTCTTC. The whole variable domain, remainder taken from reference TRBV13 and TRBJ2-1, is AAGVIQSPRHLIKEKRETATLKCYPIPRHDTVYWYQQGPGQDPQFLISFYEKMQSDKGSIPDRFSAQQFSDYHSELNMSSLELGDSALYFCASSPDRGSYNEQFFGPGTRLTVL.

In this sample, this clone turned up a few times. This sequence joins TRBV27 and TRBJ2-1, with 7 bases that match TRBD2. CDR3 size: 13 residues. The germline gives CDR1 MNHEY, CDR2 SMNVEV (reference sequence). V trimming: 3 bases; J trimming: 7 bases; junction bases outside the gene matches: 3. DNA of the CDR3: TGTGCCAGCAGTTTCCCAGCGGGGAATGAGCAGTTCTTC. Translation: CASSFPAGNEQFF.

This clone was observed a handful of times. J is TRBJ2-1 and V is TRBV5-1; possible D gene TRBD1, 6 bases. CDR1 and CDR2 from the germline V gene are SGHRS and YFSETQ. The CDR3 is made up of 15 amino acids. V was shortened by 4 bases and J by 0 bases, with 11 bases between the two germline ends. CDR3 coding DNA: TGCGCCAGCAGCACCGAAGGGGGCTCCTACAATGAGCAGTTCTTC. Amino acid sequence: CASSTEGGSYNEQFF.

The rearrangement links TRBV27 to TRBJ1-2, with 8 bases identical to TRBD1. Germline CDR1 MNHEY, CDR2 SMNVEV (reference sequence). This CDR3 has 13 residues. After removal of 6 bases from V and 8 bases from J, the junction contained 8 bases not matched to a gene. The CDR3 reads CASSPLTGDGYTF. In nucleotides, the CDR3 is TGTGCCAGCAGCCCGTTGACAGGGGACGGCTACACCTTC.

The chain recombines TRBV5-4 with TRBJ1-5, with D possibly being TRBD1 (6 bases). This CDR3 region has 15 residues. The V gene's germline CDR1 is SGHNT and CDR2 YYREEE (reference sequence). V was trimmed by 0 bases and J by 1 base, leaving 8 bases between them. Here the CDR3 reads CASSLDRESNQPQHF. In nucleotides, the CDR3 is TGTGCCAGCAGCTTGGACAGGGAAAGCAATCAGCCCCAGCATTTT.

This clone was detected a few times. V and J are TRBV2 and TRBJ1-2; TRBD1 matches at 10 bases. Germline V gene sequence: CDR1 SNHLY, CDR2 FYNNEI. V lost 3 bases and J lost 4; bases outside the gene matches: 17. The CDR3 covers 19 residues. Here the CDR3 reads CASSDLSNLNGDRGYGYTF. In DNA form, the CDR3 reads TGTGCCAGCAGTGATTTATCTAATCTGAACGGGGACAGGGGCTATGGCTACACCTTC.

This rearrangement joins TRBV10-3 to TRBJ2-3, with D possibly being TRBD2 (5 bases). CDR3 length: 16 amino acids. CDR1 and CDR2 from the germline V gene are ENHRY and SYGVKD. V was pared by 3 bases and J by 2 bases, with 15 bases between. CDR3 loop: CAISDPAGLFTDTQYF. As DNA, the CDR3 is TGTGCCATCAGTGACCCCGCCGGACTGTTCACAGATACGCAGTATTTT.

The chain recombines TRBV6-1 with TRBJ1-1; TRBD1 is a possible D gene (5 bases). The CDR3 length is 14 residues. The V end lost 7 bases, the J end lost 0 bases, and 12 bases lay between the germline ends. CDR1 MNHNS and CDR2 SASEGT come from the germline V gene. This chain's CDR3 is CASNRGLMNTEAFF. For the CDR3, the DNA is TGTGCCAGCAATCGGGGACTCATGAACACTGAAGCTTTCTTT.

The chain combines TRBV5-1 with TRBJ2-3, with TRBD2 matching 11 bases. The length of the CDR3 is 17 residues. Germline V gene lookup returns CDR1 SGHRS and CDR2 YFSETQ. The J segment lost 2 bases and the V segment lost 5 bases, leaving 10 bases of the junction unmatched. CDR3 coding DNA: TGCGCCAGCAGGTATTTTAGCGGGGGGGCCTCCACAGATACGCAGTATTTT. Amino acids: CASRYFSGGASTDTQYF.

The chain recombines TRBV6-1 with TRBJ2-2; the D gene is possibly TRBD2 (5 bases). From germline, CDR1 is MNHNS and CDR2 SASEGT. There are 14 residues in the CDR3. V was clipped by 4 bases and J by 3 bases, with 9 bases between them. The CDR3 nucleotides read TGTGCCAGCAGTGCGGGGTTGGACACCGGGGAGCTGTTTTTT. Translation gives CASSAGLDTGELFF.

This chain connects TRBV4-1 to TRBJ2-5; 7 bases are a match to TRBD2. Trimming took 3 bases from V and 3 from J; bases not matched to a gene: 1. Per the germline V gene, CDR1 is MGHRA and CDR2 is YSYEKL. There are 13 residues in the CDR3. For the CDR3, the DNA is TGCGCCAGCAGCCAGGGGACTAAAGAGACCCAGTACTTC. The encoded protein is CASSQGTKETQYF.

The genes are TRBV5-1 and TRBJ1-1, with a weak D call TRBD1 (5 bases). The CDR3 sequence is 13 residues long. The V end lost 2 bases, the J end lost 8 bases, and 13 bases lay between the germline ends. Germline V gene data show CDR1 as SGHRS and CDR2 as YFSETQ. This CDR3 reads CASSFSTAAEAFF. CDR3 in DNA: TGCGCCAGCAGCTTTTCGACAGCTGCCGAAGCTTTCTTT.

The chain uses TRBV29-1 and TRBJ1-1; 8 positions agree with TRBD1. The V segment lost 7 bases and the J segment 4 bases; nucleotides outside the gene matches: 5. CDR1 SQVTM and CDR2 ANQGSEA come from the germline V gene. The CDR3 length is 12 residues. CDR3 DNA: TGCAGCGCTTTAACAGGGGGCACTGAAGCTTTCTTT. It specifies CSALTGGTEAFF.

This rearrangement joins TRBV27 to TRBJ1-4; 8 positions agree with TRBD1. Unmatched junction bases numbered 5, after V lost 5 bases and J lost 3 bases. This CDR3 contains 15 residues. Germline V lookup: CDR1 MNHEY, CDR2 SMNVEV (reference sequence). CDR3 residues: CASSQGALANEKLFF. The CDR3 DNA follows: TGTGCCAGCAGTCAGGGGGCGCTGGCTAATGAAAAACTGTTTTTT.

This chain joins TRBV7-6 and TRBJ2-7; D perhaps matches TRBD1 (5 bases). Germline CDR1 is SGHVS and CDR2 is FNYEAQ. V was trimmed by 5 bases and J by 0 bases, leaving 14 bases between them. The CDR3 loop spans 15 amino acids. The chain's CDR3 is CASSPDSASSYEQYF. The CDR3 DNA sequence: TGTGCCAGCAGCCCTGACAGCGCGAGCTCCTACGAGCAGTACTTC. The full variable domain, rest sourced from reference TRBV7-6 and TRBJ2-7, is GAGVSQSPRYKVTKRGQDVALRCDPISGHVSLYWYRQALGQGPEFLTYFNYEAQQDKSGLPNDRFSAERPEGSISTLTIQRTEQRDSAMYRCASSPDSASSYEQYFGPGTRLTVT.

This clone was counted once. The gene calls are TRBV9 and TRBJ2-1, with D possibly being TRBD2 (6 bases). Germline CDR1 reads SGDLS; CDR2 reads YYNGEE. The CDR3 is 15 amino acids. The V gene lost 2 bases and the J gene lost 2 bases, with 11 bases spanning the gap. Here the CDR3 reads CASSVGDFPYNEQFF. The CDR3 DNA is TGTGCCAGCAGCGTTGGGGACTTTCCCTACAATGAGCAGTTCTTC.

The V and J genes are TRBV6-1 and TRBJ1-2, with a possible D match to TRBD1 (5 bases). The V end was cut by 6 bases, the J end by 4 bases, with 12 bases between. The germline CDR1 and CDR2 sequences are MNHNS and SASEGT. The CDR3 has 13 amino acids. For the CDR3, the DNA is TGTGCCAGCAGCCTAGGGGTGGGCTATGGCTACACCTTC. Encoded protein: CASSLGVGYGYTF.

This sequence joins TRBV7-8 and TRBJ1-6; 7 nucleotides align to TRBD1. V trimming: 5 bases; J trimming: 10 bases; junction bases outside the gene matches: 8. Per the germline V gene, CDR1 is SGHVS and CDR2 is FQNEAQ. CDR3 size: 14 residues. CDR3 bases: TGTGCCAGCAGCCTGGGGACAGACGGCTCACCCCTCCACTTT. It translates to CASSLGTDGSPLHF.

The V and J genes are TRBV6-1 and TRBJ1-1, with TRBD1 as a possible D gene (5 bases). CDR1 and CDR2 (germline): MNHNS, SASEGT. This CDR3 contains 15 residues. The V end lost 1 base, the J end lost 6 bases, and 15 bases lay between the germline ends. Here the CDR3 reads CASSEVGGWSAEAFF. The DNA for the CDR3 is TGTGCCAGCAGTGAAGTGGGGGGTTGGAGCGCTGAAGCTTTCTTT.

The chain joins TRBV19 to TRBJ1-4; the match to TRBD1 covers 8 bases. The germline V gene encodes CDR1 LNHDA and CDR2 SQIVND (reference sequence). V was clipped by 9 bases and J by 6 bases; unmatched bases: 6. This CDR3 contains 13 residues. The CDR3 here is CASPLTGDEKLFF. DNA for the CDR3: TGTGCCAGCCCATTGACAGGGGATGAAAAACTGTTTTTT.

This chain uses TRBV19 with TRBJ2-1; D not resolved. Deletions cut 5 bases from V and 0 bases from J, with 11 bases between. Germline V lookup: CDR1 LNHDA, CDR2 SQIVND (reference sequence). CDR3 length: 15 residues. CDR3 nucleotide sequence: TGTGCCAGTAGTTCATCTAGGAGCTCCTACAATGAGCAGTTCTTC. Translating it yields CASSSSRSSYNEQFF. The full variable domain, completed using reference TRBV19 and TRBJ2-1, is DGGITQSPKYLFRKEGQNVTLSCEQNLNHDAMYWYRQDPGQGLRLIYYSQIVNDFQKGDIAEGYSVSREKKESFPLTVTSAQKNPTAFYLCASSSSRSSYNEQFFGPGTRLTVL.

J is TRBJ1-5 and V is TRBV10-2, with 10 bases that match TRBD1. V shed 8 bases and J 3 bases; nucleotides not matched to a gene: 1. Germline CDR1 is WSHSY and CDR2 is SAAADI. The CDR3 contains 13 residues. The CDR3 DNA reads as TGCGCCAGCGGGACAGGGGACAATCAGCCCCAGCATTTT. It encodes CASGTGDNQPQHF.

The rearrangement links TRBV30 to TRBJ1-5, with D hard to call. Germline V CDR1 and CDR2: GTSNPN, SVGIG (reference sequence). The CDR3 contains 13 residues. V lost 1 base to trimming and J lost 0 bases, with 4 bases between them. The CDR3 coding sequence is TGTGCCTGGAGTGGTTATAGCAATCAGCCCCAGCATTTT. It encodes CAWSGYSNQPQHF.

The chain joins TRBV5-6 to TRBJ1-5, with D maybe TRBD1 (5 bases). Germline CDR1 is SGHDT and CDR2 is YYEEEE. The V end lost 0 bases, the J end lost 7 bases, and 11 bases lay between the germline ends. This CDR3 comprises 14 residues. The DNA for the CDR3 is TGTGCCAGCAGCTTGGGTCAGGCAGGGCAGCCCCAGCATTTT. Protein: CASSLGQAGQPQHF.

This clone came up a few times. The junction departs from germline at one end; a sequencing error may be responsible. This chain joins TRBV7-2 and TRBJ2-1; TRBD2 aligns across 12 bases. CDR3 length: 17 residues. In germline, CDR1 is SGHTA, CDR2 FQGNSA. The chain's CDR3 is CASSIASGGAGYNEQFF. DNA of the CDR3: TGTGCCAGCAGCATAGCTAGCGGGGGGGCGGGATACAATGAGCAGTTCTTC.